This TCR beta chain emerged from a study of T cells in narcolepsy. Sequencing was performed with immunoSEQ multiplex PCR; in TCRdb, only in-frame clones are kept and a portion is missing. Of under 40,000 clones in the sample, roughly 77% were seen once. Study-level points and caveats: In some patient and control memory CD4+ samples, autoreactive clones were absent. Autoreactive clonotypes reportedly recurred in blood of same and different patients, not controls. Autoreactive HCRT-specific and TRIB2-specific clonotypes were marked in same-patient CSF-versus-blood CD4+ comparisons.

About this clone: Antigen: not known.

CDR1 is SGDLS, CDR2 YYNGEE, per germline. V was cut by 0 bases and J by 5 bases, with 9 bases left in between. CDR3 size: 14 residues. This sequence was found in a human donor with narcolepsy. The chain has TRBV9 and TRBJ2-1; D gene uncertain. Sequenced material: CD45RA- memory CD4+ T cells from PBMCs. CDR3 sequence (DNA): TGTGCCAGCAGCGTAGCTAGTAAGCACAATGAGCAGTTCTTC. Translated, it gives CASSVASKHNEQFF.